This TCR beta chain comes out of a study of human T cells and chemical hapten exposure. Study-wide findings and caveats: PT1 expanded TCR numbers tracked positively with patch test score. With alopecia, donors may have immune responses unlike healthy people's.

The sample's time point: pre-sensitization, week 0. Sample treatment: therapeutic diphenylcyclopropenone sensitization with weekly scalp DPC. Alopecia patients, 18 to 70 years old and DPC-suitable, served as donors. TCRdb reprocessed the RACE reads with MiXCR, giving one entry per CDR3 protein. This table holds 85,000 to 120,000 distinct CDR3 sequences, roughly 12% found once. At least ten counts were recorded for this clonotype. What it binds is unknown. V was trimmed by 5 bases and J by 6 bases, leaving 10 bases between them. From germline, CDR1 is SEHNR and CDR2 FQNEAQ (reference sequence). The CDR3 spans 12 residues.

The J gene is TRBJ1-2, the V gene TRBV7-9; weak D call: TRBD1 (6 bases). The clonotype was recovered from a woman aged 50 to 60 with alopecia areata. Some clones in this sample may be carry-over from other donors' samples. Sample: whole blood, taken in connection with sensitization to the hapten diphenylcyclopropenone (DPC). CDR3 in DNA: TGTGCCAGCAGCCCCGCAGGGGATGGCTACACCTTC. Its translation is CASSPAGDGYTF.